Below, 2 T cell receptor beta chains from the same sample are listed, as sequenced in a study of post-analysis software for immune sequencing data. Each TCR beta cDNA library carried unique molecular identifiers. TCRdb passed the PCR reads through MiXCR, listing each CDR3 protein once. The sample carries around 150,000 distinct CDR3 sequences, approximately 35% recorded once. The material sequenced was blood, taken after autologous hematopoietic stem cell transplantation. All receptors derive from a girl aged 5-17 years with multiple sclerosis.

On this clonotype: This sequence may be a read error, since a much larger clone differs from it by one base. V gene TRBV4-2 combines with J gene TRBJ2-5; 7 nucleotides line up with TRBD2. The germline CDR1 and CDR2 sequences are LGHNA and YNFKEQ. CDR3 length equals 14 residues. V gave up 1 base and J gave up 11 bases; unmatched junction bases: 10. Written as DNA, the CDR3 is TGTGCCAGCAGCCAAGCCAGCGGGGTCTACGGGCAGTACTTC. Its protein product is CASSQASGVYGQYF.

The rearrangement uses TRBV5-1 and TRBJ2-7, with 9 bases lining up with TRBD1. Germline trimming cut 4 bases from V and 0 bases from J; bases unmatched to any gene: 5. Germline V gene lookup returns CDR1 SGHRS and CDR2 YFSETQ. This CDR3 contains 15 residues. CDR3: CASSLTGGNSYEQYF. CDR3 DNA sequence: TGCGCCAGCAGCCTTACAGGGGGCAACTCCTACGAGCAGTACTTC. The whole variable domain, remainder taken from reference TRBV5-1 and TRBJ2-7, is KAGVTQTPRYLIKTRGQQVTLSCSPISGHRSVSWYQQTPGQGLQFLFEYFSETQRNKGNFPGRFSGRQFSNSRSEMNVSTLELGDSALYLCASSLTGGNSYEQYFGPGTRLTVT.